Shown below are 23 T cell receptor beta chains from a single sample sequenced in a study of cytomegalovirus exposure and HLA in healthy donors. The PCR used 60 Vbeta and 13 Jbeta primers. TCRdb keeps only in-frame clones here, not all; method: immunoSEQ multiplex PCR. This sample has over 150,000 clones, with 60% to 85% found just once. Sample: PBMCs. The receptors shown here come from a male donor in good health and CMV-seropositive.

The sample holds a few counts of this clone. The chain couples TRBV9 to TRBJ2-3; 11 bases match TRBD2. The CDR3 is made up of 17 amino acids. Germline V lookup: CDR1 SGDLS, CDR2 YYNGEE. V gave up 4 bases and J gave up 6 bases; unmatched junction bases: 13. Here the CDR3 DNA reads TGTGCCAGCAGCCCCTTTAGCGGGGGGGTATCCGGCGATACGCAGTATTTT. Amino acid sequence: CASSPFSGGVSGDTQYF.

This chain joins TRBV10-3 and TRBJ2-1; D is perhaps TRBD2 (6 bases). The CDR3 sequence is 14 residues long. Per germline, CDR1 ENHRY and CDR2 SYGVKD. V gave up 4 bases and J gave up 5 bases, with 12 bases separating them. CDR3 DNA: TGTGCCATCAGTGCCCTCTGGGGGGACAATGAGCAGTTCTTC. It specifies CAISALWGDNEQFF.

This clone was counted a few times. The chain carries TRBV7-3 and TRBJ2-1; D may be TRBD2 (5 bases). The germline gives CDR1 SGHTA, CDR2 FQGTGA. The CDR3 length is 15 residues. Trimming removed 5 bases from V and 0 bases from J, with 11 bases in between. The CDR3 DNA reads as TGTGCCAGCAGCCCCCAAGGGAGCTCCTACAATGAGCAGTTCTTC. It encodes CASSPQGSSYNEQFF.

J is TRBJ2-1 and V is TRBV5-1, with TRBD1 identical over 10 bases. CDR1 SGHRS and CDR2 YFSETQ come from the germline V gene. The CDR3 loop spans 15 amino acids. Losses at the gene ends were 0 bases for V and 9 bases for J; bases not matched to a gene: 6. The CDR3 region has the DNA TGCGCCAGCAGCTTGGCGGACAGGGGGGGGGCTGAGCAGTTCTTC. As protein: CASSLADRGGAEQFF.

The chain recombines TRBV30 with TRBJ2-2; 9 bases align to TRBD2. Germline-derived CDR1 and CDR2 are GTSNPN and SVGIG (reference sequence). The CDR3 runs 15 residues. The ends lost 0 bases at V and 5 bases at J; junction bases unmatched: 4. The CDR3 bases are TGTGCCTGGAGTGTACTAACTAGCGGGACCGGGGAGCTGTTTTTT. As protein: CAWSVLTSGTGELFF.

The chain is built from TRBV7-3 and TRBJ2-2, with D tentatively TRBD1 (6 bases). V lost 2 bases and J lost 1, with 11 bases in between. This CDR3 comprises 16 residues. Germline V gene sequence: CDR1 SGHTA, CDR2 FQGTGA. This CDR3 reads CASSLLIGGNTGELFF. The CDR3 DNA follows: TGTGCCAGCAGCTTACTCATAGGGGGGAACACCGGGGAGCTGTTTTTT.

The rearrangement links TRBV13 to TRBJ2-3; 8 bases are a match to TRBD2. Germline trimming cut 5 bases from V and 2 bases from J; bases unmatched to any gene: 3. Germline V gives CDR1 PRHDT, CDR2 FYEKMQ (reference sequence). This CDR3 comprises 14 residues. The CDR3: CASSRGGFTDTQYF. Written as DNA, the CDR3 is TGTGCCAGCAGCCGCGGGGGGTTCACAGATACGCAGTATTTT.

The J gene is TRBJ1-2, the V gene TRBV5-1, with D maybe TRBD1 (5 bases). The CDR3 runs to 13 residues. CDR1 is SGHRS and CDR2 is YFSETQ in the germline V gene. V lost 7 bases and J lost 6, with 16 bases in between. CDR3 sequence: CASEAGRLHGYTF. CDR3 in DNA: TGCGCCAGCGAGGCAGGGAGGTTGCATGGCTACACCTTC.

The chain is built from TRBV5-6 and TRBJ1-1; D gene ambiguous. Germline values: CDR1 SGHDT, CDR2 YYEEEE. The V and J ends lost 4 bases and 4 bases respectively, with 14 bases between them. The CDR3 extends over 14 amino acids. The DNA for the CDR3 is TGTGCCAGCAGCCCGATCCCCGGAGGCACTGAAGCTTTCTTT. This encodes CASSPIPGGTEAFF. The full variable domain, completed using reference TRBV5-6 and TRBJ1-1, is DAGVTQSPTHLIKTRGQQVTLRCSPKSGHDTVSWYQQALGQGPQFIFQYYEEEERQRGNFPDRFSGHQFPNYSSELNVNALLLGDSALYLCASSPIPGGTEAFFGQGTRLTVV.

For the CDR3, the DNA is TGTGCCAGCAGCCTGACAGCCTCCTATAATTCACCCCTCCACTTT. Its protein product is CASSLTASYNSPLHF. V usage is TRBV27 and J usage is TRBJ1-6; maybe TRBD1 (5 bases). Trimming took 6 bases from V and 0 from J, leaving 9 bases between them. This CDR3 region has 15 residues. The V gene's germline CDR1 is MNHEY and CDR2 SMNVEV (reference sequence).

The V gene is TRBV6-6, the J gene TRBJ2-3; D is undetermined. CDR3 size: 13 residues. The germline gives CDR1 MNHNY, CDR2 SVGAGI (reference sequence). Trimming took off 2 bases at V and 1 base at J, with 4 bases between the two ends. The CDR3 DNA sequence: TGTGCCAGCAGTTACCGAGGCACAGATACGCAGTATTTT. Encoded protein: CASSYRGTDTQYF.

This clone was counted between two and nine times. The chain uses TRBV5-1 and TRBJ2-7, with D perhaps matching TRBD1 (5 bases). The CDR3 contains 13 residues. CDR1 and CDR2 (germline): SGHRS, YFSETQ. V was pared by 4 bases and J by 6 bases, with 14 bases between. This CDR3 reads CASSAREEGEQYF. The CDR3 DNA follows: TGCGCCAGCAGCGCCAGGGAAGAAGGCGAGCAGTACTTC.

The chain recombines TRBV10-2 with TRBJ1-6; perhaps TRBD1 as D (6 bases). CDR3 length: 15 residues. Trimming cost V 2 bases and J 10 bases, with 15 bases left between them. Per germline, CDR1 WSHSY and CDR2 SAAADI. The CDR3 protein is CASSETPGAGSPLHF. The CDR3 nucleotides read TGCGCCAGCAGTGAGACCCCAGGGGCTGGATCACCCCTCCACTTT.

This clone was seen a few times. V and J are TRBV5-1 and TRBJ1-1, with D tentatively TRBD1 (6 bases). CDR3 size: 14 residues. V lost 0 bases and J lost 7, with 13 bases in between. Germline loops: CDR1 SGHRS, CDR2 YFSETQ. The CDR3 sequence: CASSLGQVDDEAFF. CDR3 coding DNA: TGCGCCAGCAGCTTGGGACAGGTCGACGATGAAGCTTTCTTT.

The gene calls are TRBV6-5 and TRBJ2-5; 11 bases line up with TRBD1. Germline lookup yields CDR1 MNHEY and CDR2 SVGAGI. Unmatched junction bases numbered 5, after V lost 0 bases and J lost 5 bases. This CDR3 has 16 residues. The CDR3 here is CASSYSGTGGLETQYF. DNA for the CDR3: TGTGCCAGCAGTTACTCCGGGACAGGGGGACTGGAGACCCAGTACTTC.

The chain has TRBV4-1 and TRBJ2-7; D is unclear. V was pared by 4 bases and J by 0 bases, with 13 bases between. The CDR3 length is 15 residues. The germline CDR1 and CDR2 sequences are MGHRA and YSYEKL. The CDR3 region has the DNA TGCGCCAGCAGCCTCAAGCGCGGTAGCTCCTACGAGCAGTACTTC. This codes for CASSLKRGSSYEQYF.

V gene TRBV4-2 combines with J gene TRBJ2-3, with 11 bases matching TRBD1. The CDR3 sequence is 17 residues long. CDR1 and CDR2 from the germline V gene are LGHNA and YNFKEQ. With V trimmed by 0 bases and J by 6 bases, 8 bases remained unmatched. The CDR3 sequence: CASSQDIGQGAMDTQYF. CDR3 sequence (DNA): TGTGCCAGCAGCCAAGACATAGGACAGGGGGCGATGGATACGCAGTATTTT.

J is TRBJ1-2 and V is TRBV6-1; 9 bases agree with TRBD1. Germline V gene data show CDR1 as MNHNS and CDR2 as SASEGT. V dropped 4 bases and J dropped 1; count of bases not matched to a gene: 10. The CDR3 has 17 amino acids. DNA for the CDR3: TGTGCCAGCAGTGGACGGTGGGACAGGGCCCATAACTATGGCTACACCTTC. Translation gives CASSGRWDRAHNYGYTF.

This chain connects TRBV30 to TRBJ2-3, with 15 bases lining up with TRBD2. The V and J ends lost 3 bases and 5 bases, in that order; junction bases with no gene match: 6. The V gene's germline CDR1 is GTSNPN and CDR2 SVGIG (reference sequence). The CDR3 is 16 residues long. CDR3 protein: CAWSRGLAGGQDTQYF. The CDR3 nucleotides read TGTGCCTGGAGCAGGGGACTAGCGGGGGGCCAAGATACGCAGTATTTT. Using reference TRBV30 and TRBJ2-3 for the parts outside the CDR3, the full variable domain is SQTIHQWPATLVQPVGSPLSLECTVEGTSNPNLYWYRQAAGRGLQLLFYSVGIGQISSEVPQNLSASRPQDRQFILSSKKLLLSDSGFYLCAWSRGLAGGQDTQYFGPGTRLTVL.

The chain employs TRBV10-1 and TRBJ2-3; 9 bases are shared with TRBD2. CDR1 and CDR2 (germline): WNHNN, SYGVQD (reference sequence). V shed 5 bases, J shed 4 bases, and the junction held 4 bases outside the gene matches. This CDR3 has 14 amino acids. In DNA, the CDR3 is TGCGCCAGCAGTCGCGGGGGGGAGCCAGATACGCAGTATTTT. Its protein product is CASSRGGEPDTQYF.

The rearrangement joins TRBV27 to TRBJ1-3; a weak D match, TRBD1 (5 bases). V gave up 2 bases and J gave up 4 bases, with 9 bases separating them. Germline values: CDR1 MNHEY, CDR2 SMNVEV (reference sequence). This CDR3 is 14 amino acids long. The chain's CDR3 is CASSLQGTGNTIYF. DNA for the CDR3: TGTGCCAGCAGTTTACAGGGTACAGGAAACACCATATATTTT.

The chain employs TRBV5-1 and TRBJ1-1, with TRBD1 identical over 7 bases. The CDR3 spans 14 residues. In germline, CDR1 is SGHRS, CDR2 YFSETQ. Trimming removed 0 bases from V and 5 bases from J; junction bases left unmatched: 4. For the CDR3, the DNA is TGCGCCAGCAGCTTGGAGGGGGCTTATACTGAAGCTTTCTTT. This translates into CASSLEGAYTEAFF.

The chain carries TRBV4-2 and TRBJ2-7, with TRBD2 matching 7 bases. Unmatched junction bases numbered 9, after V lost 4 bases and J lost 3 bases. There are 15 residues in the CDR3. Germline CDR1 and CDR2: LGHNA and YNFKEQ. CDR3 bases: TGTGCCAGCAGCCTAGAGGGCGGGACTAACTACGAGCAGTACTTC. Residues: CASSLEGGTNYEQYF.